These T cell receptor beta chains were read from a single sample in a study of neurological immune-mediated disorders. TCRdb recomputed calls from the 5' RACE reads with MiXCR, one row per CDR3 protein. The sample contains 47,000 or so distinct CDR3 sequences, 10% of which appear only once. Sequenced sample: PBMCs. The receptors originated from a woman aged 40-49 years in good health. Both conserved end residues are part of each CDR3. Each record gives: D gene, V gene, J gene, clone size, CDR3 DNA, CDR3 protein. A D gene is named only where the DNA matches it firmly. Rows may omit the clone size; those that give it use once, few, many or a size class.

NA,TRBV18,TRBJ2-7,NA,TGTGCCAGCTCACCTCGGGACAATACCTACGAGCAGTACTTC,CASSPRDNTYEQYF
NA,TRBV12-3/TRBV12-4,TRBJ2-1,many,TGTGCCAGCAGTCGCTCGTCTCGAACAAATGAGCAGTTCTTC,CASSRSSRTNEQFF
NA,TRBV10-3,TRBJ1-6,many,TGTGCCATCGGCCAGGGCCTTAACAATTCACCCCTCCACTTT,CAIGQGLNNSPLHF
NA,TRBV7-2,TRBJ2-6,many,TGTGCCAGCAGCCAAACGAGGGGAGGTGGGGCCAACGTCCTGACTTTC,CASSQTRGGGANVLTF
NA,TRBV5-5,TRBJ2-1,NA,TGTGCCAGAAGACCCCTAGCTACCTTGAGCTCCTACAATGAGCAGTTCTTC,CARRPLATLSSYNEQFF
NA,TRBV20-1,TRBJ1-4,many,TGCAGTGCTAGAGGTCTGAGGGGAACATTGACTAATGAAAAACTGTTTTTT,CSARGLRGTLTNEKLFF
TRBD1,TRBV14,TRBJ2-7,NA,TGTGCCAGCAACCAAGGGGACAGCTACGAGCAGTACTTC,CASNQGDSYEQYF
TRBD2,TRBV29-1,TRBJ2-1,many,TGCAGCGATAGAACTAGCGAGGCGTTCAATGAGCAGTTCTTC,CSDRTSEAFNEQFF
NA,TRBV4-3,TRBJ1-1,many,TGCGCCAGCAGCCAAGATGGCTTGACAGGAGGAACTGAAGCTTTCTTT,CASSQDGLTGGTEAFF
TRBD1,TRBV7-2,TRBJ1-6,many,TGTGCCAGCAGCTCGCAGGGGGCGGCTTATGCTTCACCCCTCCACTTT,CASSSQGAAYASPLHF
NA,TRBV5-5,TRBJ1-1,many,TGTGCCAGCAGCTTGGATAATCTGGGCAGGACAACTGAAGCTTTCTTT,CASSLDNLGRTTEAFF
TRBD1,TRBV20-1,TRBJ2-5,many,TGCAGTGCTAAGAGACAGGGGGCATTTTGGGAAGAGACCCAGTACTTC,CSAKRQGAFWEETQYF
TRBD1,TRBV5-5,TRBJ2-5,many,TGTGCCAGCAGCTCAAACGGGGGACAGGGTAGAGAGACCCAGTACTTC,CASSSNGGQGRETQYF
NA,TRBV14,TRBJ2-5,many,TGTGCCAGCAGCCTCCGGGACGGTCTTCAAGAGACCCAGTACTTC,CASSLRDGLQETQYF
NA,TRBV28,TRBJ1-2,many,TGTGCCAGCAGACCGAGCGGCGGGAACTATGGCTACACCTTC,CASRPSGGNYGYTF
TRBD1,TRBV5-1,TRBJ2-1,many,TGCGCCAGCAGTTTAACCCCGGGACAGACCTACAATGAGCAGTTCTTC,CASSLTPGQTYNEQFF
TRBD2,TRBV10-3,TRBJ2-3,many,TGTGCCATCAGTGGGGGAGCGGGAGGGGATACGCAGTATTTT,CAISGGAGGDTQYF
NA,TRBV7-8,TRBJ2-1,many,TGTGCCAGCAGCTTATTATGGAGGAATGAGCAGTTCTTC,CASSLLWRNEQFF
NA,TRBV7-3,TRBJ2-2,few,TGTGCCAGCAGCTTATACGCACAGGGGAACACCGGGGAGCTGTTTTTT,CASSLYAQGNTGELFF
TRBD2,TRBV15,TRBJ2-3,many,TGTGCCACCAAGTCGGGACTAGCGGGGATCACAGATACGCAGTATTTT,CATKSGLAGITDTQYF
NA,TRBV7-2,TRBJ1-1,many,TGTGCCACCAACGCTCCTTACGGTACGAACACTGAAGCTTTCTTT,CATNAPYGTNTEAFF
NA,TRBV20-1,TRBJ2-1,many,TGCAGTGCTAGAGATCGGGGGGCTAATGAGCAGTTCTTC,CSARDRGANEQFF
TRBD1,TRBV5-1,TRBJ1-2,many,TGCGCCAGCAGTCAGGGGACAGCTACGTACTATGGCTACACCTTC,CASSQGTATYYGYTF
TRBD2,TRBV27,TRBJ2-3,few,TGTGCCAGCACCTCAGGACTAGCGCTTGCAGATACGCAGTATTTT,CASTSGLALADTQYF
TRBD1,TRBV12-3/TRBV12-4,TRBJ1-2,many,TGTGCCAGCAGAAAGGATGGGGACAGGGTTGCCTATGGCTACACCTTC,CASRKDGDRVAYGYTF
NA,TRBV15,TRBJ1-5,many,TGTGCCACCAGCAGAGATGGGCAGGGCTGGCAGCCCCAGCATTTT,CATSRDGQGWQPQHF
NA,TRBV20-1,TRBJ2-5,medium-sized,TGCAGTGCCACCACCCTAGGGACCCAGTACTTC,CSATTLGTQYF
NA,TRBV7-8,TRBJ1-5,NA,TGTGCCAGCAGCTTGCCTGGACACCATAGCAATCAGCACCAGCATTTT,CASSLPGHHSNQHQHF
NA,TRBV25-1,TRBJ1-1,many,TGTGCCAGCAGTGAGCAGGGTCCCACTGAAGCTTTCTTT,CASSEQGPTEAFF
NA,TRBV6-2/TRBV6-3,TRBJ2-7,many,TGTGCCAGCAGTTACCCCTCAGGGGGGTTCTACGAGCAGTACTTC,CASSYPSGGFYEQYF
TRBD1,TRBV29-1,TRBJ1-2,many,TGCAGCGTTGGGACAGGAAGAACCTTC,CSVGTGRTF
TRBD2,TRBV25-1,TRBJ2-5,NA,TGTGCCAGCAGCGCGGGACTAGGTCGGGCCCAGTACTTC,CASSAGLGRAQYF
NA,TRBV20-1,TRBJ1-1,many,TGCAGTGTCACAGGCAACACAGAGGGACTGACTGAAGCTTTCTTT,CSVTGNTEGLTEAFF
TRBD1,TRBV9,TRBJ1-1,NA,TGTGCCAGCAGCCGGACAGGGACAACTGAAGCTTTCTTT,CASSRTGTTEAFF
TRBD1,TRBV20-1,TRBJ1-2,many,TGCAGTGCGGGGACAGGGGGCAGCCCGGGGGGCTACACCTTC,CSAGTGGSPGGYTF
NA,TRBV14,TRBJ2-7,many,TGTGCCAGCAGCCAAGAAAGCCTCATCTCCTACGAGCAGTACTTC,CASSQESLISYEQYF
NA,TRBV21-1,TRBJ1-5,many,TGTGCCAGCAGCAGCGACAGGAGATATCAGCCCCAGCATTTT,CASSSDRRYQPQHF
NA,TRBV20-1,TRBJ1-2,many,TGCAGTTCACCGAGGGTTAACTATGGCTACACCTTC,CSSPRVNYGYTF
NA,TRBV29-1,TRBJ1-6,many,TGCAGCGTTGGTTCCGGGACCCGTAATTCACCCCTCCACTTT,CSVGSGTRNSPLHF
TRBD2,TRBV25-1,TRBJ2-3,many,TGTGCCAGTAGTGCCCGAAGCGGGAGAGTTACAGATACGCAGTATTTT,CASSARSGRVTDTQYF